This TCR beta chain was sequenced during a study of Ad26.COV2.S vaccination and SARS-CoV-2 variants. Study findings and constraints: The TCR-based breadth and depth measures might underestimate overall T cell responses. Spike-specific TCR breadth was greater after Ad26.COV2.S than placebo. Substantial response breadth was reportedly seen for spike-specific CD8+ and CD4+ T cells after vaccination.

Clones were read by immunoSEQ multiplex PCR, and TCRdb kept only the in-frame ones, dropping some. This sample has some 350,000 clones, with about 90% found just once. On this clone: What it binds is not known.

This material consisted of peripheral blood, taken after recovery from COVID-19. This receptor was taken from a human donor who had recovered from COVID-19.

CDR3 region: CASRRGSANYGYTF. The CDR3 nucleotides are TGTGCCAGCAGGAGGGGTTCTGCTAACTATGGCTACACCTTC. The chain uses TRBV11-2 and TRBJ1-2, with a tentative D call TRBD1 (5 bases). CDR3 length: 14 amino acids. Trimming pared 6 bases from V and 0 bases from J, leaving 11 bases between. The V gene's germline CDR1 is SGHAT and CDR2 FQNNGV. The variable domain in full, completed from reference TRBV11-2 and TRBJ1-2, reads EAGVAQSPRYKIIEKRQSVAFWCNPISGHATLYWYQQILGQGPKLLIQFQNNGVVDDSQLPKDRFSAERLKGVDSTLKIQPAKLEDSAVYLCASRRGSANYGYTFGSGTRLTVV.